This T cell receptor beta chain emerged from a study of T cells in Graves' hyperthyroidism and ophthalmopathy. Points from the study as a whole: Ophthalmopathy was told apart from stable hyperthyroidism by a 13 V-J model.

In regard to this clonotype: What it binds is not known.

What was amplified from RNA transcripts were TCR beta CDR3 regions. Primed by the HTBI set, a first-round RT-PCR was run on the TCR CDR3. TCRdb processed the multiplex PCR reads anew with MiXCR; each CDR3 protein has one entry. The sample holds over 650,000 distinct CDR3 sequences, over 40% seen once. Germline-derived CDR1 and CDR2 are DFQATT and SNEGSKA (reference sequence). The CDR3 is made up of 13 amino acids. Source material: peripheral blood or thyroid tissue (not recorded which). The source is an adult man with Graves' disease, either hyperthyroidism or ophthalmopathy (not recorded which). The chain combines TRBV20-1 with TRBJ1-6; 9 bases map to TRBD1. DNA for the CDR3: TGCAGCGGGACAGGGACCTATAATTCACCCCTCCACTTT. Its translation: CSGTGTYNSPLHF.